This T cell receptor beta chain was captured in a study of identical twins. This clonotype was seen more than once but under ten times. Its antigen is not identified. TCRdb independently ran MiXCR on the 5' RACE reads; one entry per CDR3 protein. Among around 480,000 distinct CDR3 sequences listed, roughly an eighth were seen once. This CDR3 is 14 amino acids long. J lost 6 bases, V lost 4 bases, and 3 bases had no gene match. Germline V CDR1 and CDR2: LGHDT, YNNKEL (reference sequence). Points from the study as a whole: Models underestimated out-of-frame TCR alpha sharing in monozygotic twins. Possibly, invariant MAIT and iNKT cells partly confounded zero-insertion analyses. Out-of-frame alpha sequences that twins shared showed excess low generation probability.

Another study also made use of these data, one on yellow fever vaccine responses in identical twins.

The receptor was isolated from a young woman in good health. V is TRBV3-1 and J is TRBJ1-5; TRBD1 matches at 10 bases. The source material was CD4+ T cells sorted from blood. The CDR3 bases are TGTGCCAGCAGCCTGACAGGGGGCCGTCAGCCCCAGCATTTT. Translated, it gives CASSLTGGRQPQHF.